One and the same sample provided the 27 T cell receptor beta chains below, sequenced in a study of blood T cell repertoires in COVID-19. Measured with immunoSEQ multiplex PCR; TCRdb has only the in-frame clones, and not every one. Of around 220,000 clones in the sample, 75% to 85% were seen once. The source material was PBMCs or T cells enriched from blood (not recorded which). Every receptor here comes from a woman aged 40-49 years with acute COVID-19.

This chain connects TRBV7-2 to TRBJ1-4; 10 bases are a match to TRBD1. Germline values: CDR1 SGHTA, CDR2 FQGNSA. Losses at the gene ends were 3 bases for V and 8 bases for J; bases not matched to a gene: 6. This CDR3 region has 15 residues. The CDR3: CASSFSTGGREKLFF. For the CDR3, the DNA is TGTGCCAGCAGCTTCTCGACAGGGGGCAGGGAAAAACTGTTTTTT.

The chain is built from TRBV10-1 and TRBJ2-7; TRBD2 matches 9 bases. V lost 1 base, J lost 0 bases, and 4 bases stayed unmatched. Germline V CDR1 and CDR2: WNHNN, SYGVQD (reference sequence). This CDR3 has 16 residues. In nucleotides, the CDR3 is TGCGCCAGCAGTGAGTGCAATAGCGGGAGCTCCTACGAGCAGTACTTC. Its protein product is CASSECNSGSSYEQYF.

The rearrangement links TRBV3-1 (or the pseudogene TRBV3-2) to TRBJ1-1, with D hard to call. Trimming shortened V by 4 bases and J by 1 base, and 13 bases separated the two germline ends. In germline, CDR1 is LGHDT, CDR2 YNNKEL (reference sequence). The CDR3 length is 15 residues. The CDR3 here is CASSLSGVPNTEAFF. In DNA form, the CDR3 reads TGTGCCAGCAGCCTCTCCGGGGTTCCGAACACTGAAGCTTTCTTT.

This chain joins TRBV2 and TRBJ2-4; 10 bases map to TRBD1. The CDR3 has 14 amino acids. Germline V gene lookup returns CDR1 SNHLY and CDR2 FYNNEI. Unmatched junction bases numbered 5, after V lost 6 bases and J lost 6 bases. The CDR3 DNA follows: TGTGCCAGCAGCCAGACAGGGGGCGTAAACATTCAGTACTTC. It encodes CASSQTGGVNIQYF.

This clone was picked up many times. This chain joins TRBV4-2 and TRBJ2-5; the D gene is possibly TRBD2 (6 bases). The CDR3 consists of 15 residues. Per germline, CDR1 LGHNA and CDR2 YNFKEQ. Trimming pared 0 bases from V and 6 bases from J, leaving 14 bases between. The CDR3 region is CASSQDVEGSKTQYF. The CDR3, as DNA: TGTGCCAGCAGCCAAGATGTGGAGGGTAGTAAGACCCAGTACTTC.

The chain uses TRBV6-5 and TRBJ2-5, with D unclear. Germline V CDR1 and CDR2: MNHEY, SVGAGI. CDR3 size: 15 residues. V shed 5 bases and J shed 2 bases, with 15 bases lying between them. This CDR3 reads CASSPTRSRQETQYF. In DNA, the CDR3 is TGTGCCAGCAGTCCGACTCGTAGTCGACAAGAGACCCAGTACTTC.

J is TRBJ2-2 and V is TRBV7-9; D is perhaps TRBD1 or TRBD2 (6 bases each). Per the germline V gene, CDR1 is SEHNR and CDR2 is FQNEAQ (reference sequence). The CDR3 totals 16 residues. V dropped 5 bases and J dropped 5 bases, with 18 bases sitting between them. CDR3 region: CASSLDRRGKTGELFF. DNA of the CDR3: TGTGCCAGCAGCCTAGACAGGCGCGGGAAAACCGGGGAGCTGTTTTTT.

This clone was detected only once. This chain connects TRBV19 to TRBJ2-7; TRBD1 matches 8 bases. The germline V gene encodes CDR1 LNHDA and CDR2 SQIVND (reference sequence). The V gene end was trimmed by 5 bases and the J gene end by 6 bases; junction bases not matched to a gene: 18. The CDR3 covers 17 residues. The CDR3 loop reads CASSATRGQVRGGEQYF. The CDR3 nucleotides are TGTGCCAGTAGTGCAACCCGGGGACAGGTCCGCGGCGGCGAGCAGTACTTC. Looking up the rest from reference TRBV19 and TRBJ2-7 gives the full variable domain: DGGITQSPKYLFRKEGQNVTLSCEQNLNHDAMYWYRQDPGQGLRLIYYSQIVNDFQKGDIAEGYSVSREKKESFPLTVTSAQKNPTAFYLCASSATRGQVRGGEQYFGPGTRLTVT.

V is TRBV4-2 and J is TRBJ2-1, with TRBD2 matching over 15 bases. CDR3 length: 18 residues. V was pared by 1 base and J by 6 bases, with 7 bases of the junction left unmatched. In germline, CDR1 is LGHNA, CDR2 YNFKEQ. CDR3 nucleotides: TGTGCCAGCAGCCAAGGACGGACTAGCGGGAGGGGAACCAATGAGCAGTTCTTC. This sequence encodes CASSQGRTSGRGTNEQFF.

This clone was counted between two and nine times. This sample includes further DNA sequences coding for the same CDR3. This rearrangement joins TRBV27 to TRBJ1-2; 8 bases align to TRBD1. Trimming took 6 bases from V and 5 from J; bases not matched to a gene: 8. The CDR3 has 14 residues. Germline V CDR1 and CDR2: MNHEY, SMNVEV (reference sequence). CDR3 sequence (DNA): TGTGCCAGCAGCCCCGGACAGGGAGGTTATGGCTACACCTTC. It codes for CASSPGQGGYGYTF.

The rearrangement joins TRBV28 to TRBJ2-2; D perhaps matches TRBD1 (6 bases). V was clipped by 2 bases and J by 1 base, with 8 bases between them. The germline V gene has CDR1 MDHEN and CDR2 SYDVKM. This CDR3 spans 15 amino acids. CDR3 DNA sequence: TGTGCCAGCAGTTTAACACAGGGGAACACCGGGGAGCTGTTTTTT. This sequence encodes CASSLTQGNTGELFF.

This clone occurred many times. The chain links TRBV20-1 to TRBJ1-6; a possible D gene is TRBD1 (5 bases). Looked up from germline, CDR1 is DFQATT and CDR2 is SNEGSKA (reference sequence). This CDR3 has 13 residues. V was pared by 3 bases and J by 7 bases, with 10 bases between. This chain's CDR3 is CSASRTGNSPLHF. Written as DNA, the CDR3 is TGCAGTGCTAGTCGTACAGGAAATTCACCCCTCCACTTT.

This clone was picked up one time. The chain recombines TRBV5-6 with TRBJ1-2; no firm D call. Germline V gives CDR1 SGHDT, CDR2 YYEEEE. CDR3 length equals 13 residues. V gave up 7 bases and J gave up 4 bases, with 14 bases separating them. CDR3: CASSMGYSYGYTF. CDR3 nucleotides: TGTGCCAGCTCCATGGGTTACAGCTATGGCTACACCTTC.

The V gene is TRBV6-6, the J gene TRBJ2-2, with 7 bases lining up with TRBD1. The CDR3 runs to 13 residues. J lost 1 base, V lost 10 bases, and 3 bases had no gene match. Germline lookup yields CDR1 MNHNY and CDR2 SVGAGI (reference sequence). The CDR3 DNA sequence: TGTGCCATAGGACAGGTGAACACCGGGGAGCTGTTTTTT. The encoded protein is CAIGQVNTGELFF.

The chain couples TRBV7-8 to TRBJ1-2; D is perhaps TRBD1 (5 bases). The CDR3 loop spans 14 amino acids. The V end lost 2 bases, the J end lost 8 bases, and 15 bases lay between the germline ends. CDR1 is SGHVS and CDR2 is FQNEAQ in the germline V gene. The CDR3, as DNA: TGTGCCAGCAGCTTAAGGCGGGGGACCGAGGGCTACACCTTC. It codes for CASSLRRGTEGYTF.

The J gene is TRBJ2-2, the V gene TRBV28; 9 nucleotides line up with TRBD1. The germline gives CDR1 MDHEN, CDR2 SYDVKM. The CDR3 is made up of 15 amino acids. V trimming: 6 bases; J trimming: 5 bases; junction bases outside the gene matches: 7. As DNA, the CDR3 is TGTGCCAGCAGCTACACAGGGGGCGGTACCGGGGAGCTGTTTTTT. Translated, it gives CASSYTGGGTGELFF.

The chain carries TRBV6-4 and TRBJ2-2, with D tentatively TRBD2 (6 bases). Germline values: CDR1 MRHNA, CDR2 SNTAGT. The CDR3 loop spans 16 amino acids. Trimming removed 3 bases from V and 4 bases from J, with 15 bases in between. CDR3: CASSETPGSGTGELFF. The CDR3 region has the DNA TGTGCCAGCAGTGAGACCCCCGGGAGTGGCACCGGGGAGCTGTTTTTT.

The chain recombines TRBV3-1 (or the pseudogene TRBV3-2) with TRBJ2-1, with D possibly matching TRBD2 (5 bases). The CDR3 runs 16 residues. CDR1 and CDR2 (germline): LGHDT, YNNKEL (reference sequence). With 1 base removed from V and 9 bases from J, the gap between germline ends came to 19 bases. This chain's CDR3 is CASSQAGRSPQGEQFF. The DNA of the CDR3 is TGTGCCAGCAGCCAAGCGGGAAGGTCCCCACAAGGTGAGCAGTTCTTC.

In its sample, this clone was seen many times. The chain joins TRBV15 to TRBJ2-7; 10 bases are a match to TRBD1. Trimming removed 5 bases from V and 3 bases from J; junction bases left unmatched: 7. Germline V gives CDR1 LNHNV, CDR2 YYDKDF (reference sequence). The CDR3 is 15 residues long. The CDR3 region is CATSGRQGAYYEQYF. The CDR3 nucleotides are TGTGCCACCAGCGGCCGACAGGGGGCCTACTACGAGCAGTACTTC.

The chain is built from TRBV4-1 and TRBJ2-6; tentatively, D is TRBD1 (5 bases). The germline CDR1 and CDR2 sequences are MGHRA and YSYEKL. The CDR3 consists of 18 residues. Trimming shortened V by 1 base and J by 0 bases, and 13 bases separated the two germline ends. The CDR3 DNA is TGCGCCAGCAGCCAAGCGAGACAGATAAACTCTGGGGCCAACGTCCTGACTTTC. Its translation is CASSQARQINSGANVLTF.

CDR3 coding DNA: TGTGCCAGTAGCAAGGTGAAGGGGTTAGGGGAGCAGTACTTC. Amino acid sequence: CASSKVKGLGEQYF. V and J are TRBV19 and TRBJ2-7; the D gene is possibly TRBD1 (5 bases). There are 14 residues in the CDR3. Per the germline V gene, CDR1 is LNHDA and CDR2 is SQIVND (reference sequence). V dropped 6 bases and J dropped 7 bases, with 19 bases sitting between them. Full variable domain (outside the CDR3, taken from reference TRBV19 and TRBJ2-7): DGGITQSPKYLFRKEGQNVTLSCEQNLNHDAMYWYRQDPGQGLRLIYYSQIVNDFQKGDIAEGYSVSREKKESFPLTVTSAQKNPTAFYLCASSKVKGLGEQYFGPGTRLTVT.

The chain combines TRBV6-5 with TRBJ2-3; 7 positions agree with TRBD1. This CDR3 region has 15 residues. V was pared by 1 base and J by 6 bases, with 7 bases of the junction left unmatched. The V gene's germline CDR1 is MNHEY and CDR2 SVGAGI. CDR3 amino acids: CASSYFRTGLDTQYF. DNA for the CDR3: TGTGCCAGCAGTTACTTCCGGACAGGCCTCGATACGCAGTATTTT.

The rearrangement uses TRBV10-2 and TRBJ1-5; the D gene is possibly TRBD1 (5 bases). V lost 4 bases, J lost 3 bases, and 7 bases lay in between. The V gene's germline CDR1 is WSHSY and CDR2 SAAADI. The CDR3 extends over 13 amino acids. In DNA, the CDR3 is TGCGCCAGCAGTGGGGGGGACAATCAGCCCCAGCATTTT. Its translation: CASSGGDNQPQHF.

This chain uses TRBV6-5 with TRBJ2-7; TRBD1 aligns across 8 bases. Trimming took 6 bases from V and 3 from J; bases not matched to a gene: 10. Germline V CDR1 and CDR2: MNHEY, SVGAGI. The CDR3 loop spans 15 amino acids. The CDR3 DNA is TGTGCCAGCAGCCAACGACAGGGGACAAACTACGAGCAGTACTTC. It translates to CASSQRQGTNYEQYF.

The rearrangement joins TRBV2 to TRBJ2-2; TRBD2 might be the D (5 bases). The length of the CDR3 is 13 residues. V gave up 4 bases and J gave up 4 bases, with 7 bases separating them. Per germline, CDR1 SNHLY and CDR2 FYNNEI. The CDR3 region is CASSGGITGELFF. CDR3 nucleotide sequence: TGTGCCAGCAGTGGAGGGATCACCGGGGAGCTGTTTTTT.

This sequence joins TRBV9 and TRBJ2-1; 7 bases align to TRBD1. Unmatched junction bases numbered 2, after V lost 0 bases and J lost 2 bases. Germline V gene sequence: CDR1 SGDLS, CDR2 YYNGEE. This CDR3 has 15 amino acids. The CDR3 coding sequence is TGTGCCAGCAGCGTAGCTGGGACAGCCTACAATGAGCAGTTCTTC. Translation: CASSVAGTAYNEQFF.

The chain joins TRBV11-1 to TRBJ1-2, with D unclear. CDR3 length: 13 amino acids. Trimming removed 1 base from V and 3 bases from J, with 6 bases in between. Germline CDR1 is SGHAT and CDR2 is FQDESV (reference sequence). This chain's CDR3 is CASSLGQDYGYTF. The CDR3 region has the DNA TGTGCCAGCAGCTTAGGGCAAGACTATGGCTACACCTTC.